What follows describes a single TCR beta chain. What it recognizes is unknown. At one boundary the junction diverges from the germline segment, which might be a read error. This sample's RNA came from whole unsorted tissue. Chemotherapy-naive patients with new lung cancer underwent thoracic surgery in China, August–late 2014. TCRbeta libraries were built with three rounds of nested PCR, modified from ARM-PCR. One entry per CDR3 protein results from TCRdb running MiXCR on the multiplex PCR reads. The sample lists about 75,000 distinct CDR3 sequences, about three quarters occurring once. This entry is derived from a study of tumor and adjacent non-tumor tissue in lung cancer. Overall study results and limits: In normal lung, the top 100 clones were significantly more dominant than in tumor.

Germline lookup yields CDR1 DFQATT and CDR2 SNEGSKA (reference sequence). This CDR3 comprises 15 residues. The source material was lung tumor tissue. The TCR was taken from a woman aged 45-60 years with non-small cell lung cancer. This chain connects TRBV20-1 to TRBJ2-4; 10 positions match TRBD1. The CDR3: CSARPDRGRGGIHYF. The DNA for the CDR3 is TGCAGTGCCCGACCAGACAGGGGGCGGGGTGGCATTCATTACTTC.